Listed below are T cell receptor beta chains from one sample, sequenced in a study of blood T cell dynamics during melanoma immunotherapy. Data came from immunoSEQ multiplex PCR; TCRdb stores just in-frame clones and leaves some out. The sample lists roughly 20,000 clones; 70% to 90% were seen once. This specimen consisted of blood, obtained from a patient treated with checkpoint blockade. These receptor sequences come from a human donor with melanoma. Each CDR3 is given with its conserved first and last residue. The order of the fields is V gene, clone size, J gene, D gene, CDR3 DNA, CDR3 protein. The D gene is left open where the match is weak. Expanded clones get a size class; other rows say once, few or many, or leave the size out.

v_call: TRBV7-2; clone_size: NA; j_call: TRBJ1-2; d_call: NA; cdr3_nt: TGTGCCAGCACAAAACGTCCAGCGGGGGCTGGCTACACCTTC; cdr3_aa: CASTKRPAGAGYTF
v_call: TRBV4-3; clone_size: few; j_call: TRBJ1-1; d_call: NA; cdr3_nt: TGCGCCAGCAGCCAAGAGAGGGGGGATGAAGCTTTCTTT; cdr3_aa: CASSQERGDEAFF
v_call: TRBV10-2; clone_size: NA; j_call: TRBJ1-1; d_call: NA; cdr3_nt: TGCGCCAGCACCGGCGGGGGCACTGAAGCTTTCTTT; cdr3_aa: CASTGGGTEAFF
v_call: TRBV6-4; clone_size: NA; j_call: TRBJ2-3; d_call: NA; cdr3_nt: TGTGCCAGCAGTGAGGGGGTGAGGGGCGTCGGAGATACGCAGTATTTT; cdr3_aa: CASSEGVRGVGDTQYF
v_call: TRBV4-1; clone_size: NA; j_call: TRBJ2-7; d_call: TRBD2; cdr3_nt: TGCGCCAGCAGCCAAGCCTCCGGGACTAGCGACTCCTACGAGCAGTACTTC; cdr3_aa: CASSQASGTSDSYEQYF
v_call: TRBV5-1; clone_size: NA; j_call: TRBJ2-7; d_call: NA; cdr3_nt: TGCGCCAGCAGCCAACAACTAGAGGGAGTCTACGAGCAGTACTTC; cdr3_aa: CASSQQLEGVYEQYF
v_call: TRBV6-6; clone_size: NA; j_call: TRBJ2-3; d_call: TRBD1; cdr3_nt: TGTGCCAGCAGTTGGGTACAGGGGGCTTCGGATACGCAGTATTTT; cdr3_aa: CASSWVQGASDTQYF
v_call: TRBV29-1; clone_size: NA; j_call: TRBJ2-1; d_call: NA; cdr3_nt: TGCAGCGTTGACCAGAATGAGCAGTTCTTC; cdr3_aa: CSVDQNEQFF
v_call: TRBV7-2; clone_size: NA; j_call: TRBJ2-5; d_call: TRBD2; cdr3_nt: TGTGCCAGCAGTACTAGCGGAACACTCCAAGAGACCCAGTACTTC; cdr3_aa: CASSTSGTLQETQYF
v_call: TRBV9; clone_size: NA; j_call: TRBJ1-2; d_call: TRBD1; cdr3_nt: TGTGCCAGCAGCAGAGTCGGGACAGGATTCTATGGCTACACCTTC; cdr3_aa: CASSRVGTGFYGYTF
v_call: TRBV27; clone_size: NA; j_call: TRBJ2-5; d_call: NA; cdr3_nt: TGTGCCAGCAGGCGGGGTCAAGAGACCCAGTACTTC; cdr3_aa: CASRRGQETQYF
v_call: TRBV7-6; clone_size: NA; j_call: TRBJ2-5; d_call: TRBD1; cdr3_nt: TGTGCCAGCAGCTCCGGGACAGGGAGGGCAGGGGAGACCCAGTACTTC; cdr3_aa: CASSSGTGRAGETQYF
v_call: TRBV9; clone_size: NA; j_call: TRBJ2-2; d_call: NA; cdr3_nt: TGTGCCAGCAGCGTAGTGGCGGGATTCGGGGAGCTGTTTTTT; cdr3_aa: CASSVVAGFGELFF
v_call: TRBV6-1; clone_size: NA; j_call: TRBJ2-3; d_call: TRBD2; cdr3_nt: TGTGCCAGCAGTGTCTCGGGGGGTATTGGGGCGTATTTT; cdr3_aa: CASSVSGGIGAYF
v_call: TRBV15; clone_size: NA; j_call: TRBJ2-3; d_call: NA; cdr3_nt: TGTGCCACCAGCAGCCGCCACGAATACACAGATACGCAGTATTTT; cdr3_aa: CATSSRHEYTDTQYF
v_call: TRBV6-5; clone_size: NA; j_call: TRBJ1-4; d_call: NA; cdr3_nt: TGTGCCAGCAGTTACTCTCCAGCCCTCCGGGATGAAAAACTGTTTTTT; cdr3_aa: CASSYSPALRDEKLFF
v_call: TRBV27; clone_size: NA; j_call: TRBJ2-1; d_call: TRBD2; cdr3_nt: TGTGCCAGCAGGCCACTAGCGGGAGTACCTGAGCAGTTCTTC; cdr3_aa: CASRPLAGVPEQFF
v_call: TRBV7-2; clone_size: NA; j_call: TRBJ1-2; d_call: NA; cdr3_nt: TGTGCCAGCAGCCCAGCCGGGTTTGCCGGCTACACCTTC; cdr3_aa: CASSPAGFAGYTF
v_call: TRBV4-2; clone_size: once; j_call: TRBJ2-1; d_call: TRBD2; cdr3_nt: TGTGCCAGCAGCCGGGAGGGTCAGCGGCGAAACAATGAGCAGTTCTTC; cdr3_aa: CASSREGQRRNNEQFF
v_call: TRBV2; clone_size: few; j_call: TRBJ1-2; d_call: NA; cdr3_nt: TGTGCCAGCAGCCCTGGTAGGGGTGGAAACTATGGCTACACCTTC; cdr3_aa: CASSPGRGGNYGYTF
v_call: TRBV7-9; clone_size: NA; j_call: TRBJ2-7; d_call: NA; cdr3_nt: TGTGCCAGCAGCTCGTCTAACGAGCAGTACTTC; cdr3_aa: CASSSSNEQYF
v_call: TRBV5-4; clone_size: NA; j_call: TRBJ1-1; d_call: TRBD1; cdr3_nt: TGTGCCAGCAGCCCCTCCAGGGGGCCCACTGAAGCTTTCTTT; cdr3_aa: CASSPSRGPTEAFF
v_call: TRBV5-6; clone_size: NA; j_call: TRBJ2-1; d_call: NA; cdr3_nt: TGTGCCAGCAGCTTGGGCGGAGGGGGCGCGGGGTTAGATGAGCAGTTCTTC; cdr3_aa: CASSLGGGGAGLDEQFF
v_call: TRBV29-1; clone_size: NA; j_call: TRBJ2-3; d_call: NA; cdr3_nt: TGCAGCGTTGATCAATTTCAAGGGATGGATACGCAGTATTTT; cdr3_aa: CSVDQFQGMDTQYF
v_call: TRBV28; clone_size: NA; j_call: TRBJ1-1; d_call: NA; cdr3_nt: TGTGCCAGCAGTCCCCGGCTACTGAACACTGAAGCTTTCTTT; cdr3_aa: CASSPRLLNTEAFF
v_call: TRBV5-4; clone_size: once; j_call: TRBJ1-4; d_call: NA; cdr3_nt: TGTGCCAGCAGCTTGGCAGGGGTAAATGAAAAACTGTTTTTT; cdr3_aa: CASSLAGVNEKLFF